The 18 T cell receptor beta chains below all came from one sample that was sequenced in a study of post-analysis software for immune sequencing data. Sequencing libraries made from TCR beta cDNA carried unique molecular identifiers. TCRdb processed the PCR reads anew with MiXCR; each CDR3 protein has one entry. This table holds hundreds of thousands of distinct CDR3 sequences, around 27% found once. What these receptors recognize is not known. Study-wide findings and caveats: Five or six TRBV segments, TRBV5-6, TRBV5-1 and TRBV20-1 among them, were found more frequent in patients than controls.

Sequenced: blood. The origin of the receptors is a girl aged 5-17 years with multiple sclerosis.

J is TRBJ1-4 and V is TRBV20-1; tentative D call: TRBD1 (5 bases). The CDR3 contains 12 residues. The ends were cut back, 6 bases at V and 7 bases at J, with 12 bases in the middle. Germline CDR1 and CDR2: DFQATT and SNEGSKA (reference sequence). The CDR3 DNA reads as TGCAGTGCCAGGGTGGACGGTGAAAAACTGTTTTTT. Amino acid sequence: CSARVDGEKLFF.

On this clonotype: The junction shows a germline mismatch at one end, possibly a read error. V is TRBV6-5 and J is TRBJ2-3, with a possible D match to TRBD2 (5 bases). The CDR3 has 18 residues. In germline, CDR1 is MNHEY, CDR2 SVGAGI. CDR3 loop: CASSYLPLIYSSTDAQYF. Here the CDR3 DNA reads TGTGCCAGCAGTTACCTCCCCCTCATTTACTCTAGCACAGATGCGCAGTATTTT.

This clonotype was counted many times. The chain is built from TRBV4-3 and TRBJ2-3; the match to TRBD2 covers 8 bases. V was clipped by 3 bases and J by 8 bases; unmatched bases: 1. Germline CDR1 reads LGHNA; CDR2 reads YSLEER. CDR3 length equals 12 residues. DNA for the CDR3: TGCGCCAGCAGCCACGGGGGGGTTACGCAGTATTTT. Its protein is CASSHGGVTQYF.

The J gene is TRBJ2-7, the V gene TRBV24-1; D might be TRBD1 (5 bases). The CDR3 is made up of 12 amino acids. V lost 3 bases and J 6 bases, leaving 8 bases between the germline ends. Germline CDR1 KGHDR, CDR2 SFDVKD. The CDR3, as DNA: TGTGCCACCAGTGATCCCCAGGGCGAGCAGTACTTC. It is translated as CATSDPQGEQYF.

With regard to this clonotype: One junction end disagrees with the germline gene, perhaps due to a read error. The chain is built from TRBV7-7 and TRBJ2-5, with TRBD1 matching 10 bases. The DNA end is a closer match to TRBJ2-7, so the J assignment may be wrong. Per germline, CDR1 SSHAT and CDR2 FNYEAQ (reference sequence). This CDR3 is built from 16 residues. CDR3: CASSLVPDRGYVEQYF. The CDR3 DNA follows: TGTGCTAGCAGCTTAGTCCCGGACAGGGGGTATGTCGAGCAGTACTTC.

This clonotype was seen more than once but under ten times. The chain uses TRBV20-1 and TRBJ2-7, with a weak D call TRBD1 (7 bases). This CDR3 contains 12 residues. Between the trimmed V and J ends, which lost 6 bases and 4 bases, there was a span of 13 bases. Germline lookup yields CDR1 DFQATT and CDR2 SNEGSKA (reference sequence). CDR3 bases: TGCAGTGCGACCCCAGGGGGGTACGAGCAGTACTTC. Its translation: CSATPGGYEQYF.

This chain joins TRBV7-2 and TRBJ2-3; tentative D call: TRBD1 (5 bases). The CDR3 spans 15 residues. V lost 2 bases and J lost 0, with 9 bases in between. The germline V gene encodes CDR1 SGHTA and CDR2 FQGNSA. CDR3 nucleotides: TGTGCCAGCAGCTTAACCGACAGAAGCACAGATACGCAGTATTTT. This gives the protein CASSLTDRSTDTQYF.

This clonotype was observed a handful of times. This sequence joins TRBV4-3 and TRBJ1-6, with 7 bases lining up with TRBD1. J lost 7 bases, V lost 2 bases, and 11 bases had no gene match. The CDR3 spans 17 residues. Germline V gene lookup returns CDR1 LGHNA and CDR2 YSLEER. DNA for the CDR3: TGCGCCAGCAGCCAATACCCGGCAGGGACAGAGAATTCACCCCTCCACTTT. Protein sequence: CASSQYPAGTENSPLHF.

The chain has TRBV20-1 and TRBJ1-5; 11 bases match TRBD1. The V and J ends lost 7 bases and 6 bases, in that order; junction bases with no gene match: 11. The CDR3 extends over 15 amino acids. Germline assignment: CDR1 DFQATT and CDR2 SNEGSKA (reference sequence). The CDR3 sequence: CSVNPGQGVRQPQHF. The CDR3 bases are TGCAGTGTCAATCCGGGACAGGGGGTTCGTCAGCCCCAGCATTTT.

Here the CDR3 DNA reads TGTGCCAGCAAGAGAGATCAGCCCCAGCATTTT. Its protein is CASKRDQPQHF. The chain links TRBV6-6 to TRBJ1-5; D is ambiguous. The germline V and J ends were trimmed by 7 bases and 5 bases, with 6 bases remaining between them. Germline V gene data show CDR1 as MNHNY and CDR2 as SVGAGI (reference sequence). The CDR3 runs to 11 residues.

The table lists this clonotype with many counts. The chain recombines TRBV5-5 with TRBJ2-1; D may be TRBD2 (6 bases). With 4 bases removed from V and 0 bases from J, the gap between germline ends came to 8 bases. There are 14 residues in the CDR3. Germline V gene data show CDR1 as SGHKS and CDR2 as YYEKEE (reference sequence). CDR3 in DNA: TGTGCCAGCAGCGGGACTGTCTCCTACAATGAGCAGTTCTTC. This gives the protein CASSGTVSYNEQFF.

This clonotype appeared many times. The chain is built from TRBV5-1 and TRBJ2-7; D remains ambiguous. This CDR3 region has 11 residues. Germline CDR1 SGHRS, CDR2 YFSETQ. Trimming took 7 bases from V and 6 from J, leaving 11 bases between them. This CDR3 is CASSGVGEQYF. The CDR3 coding sequence is TGCGCCAGCTCAGGAGTCGGCGAGCAGTACTTC.

The rearrangement uses TRBV7-9 and TRBJ2-3; a weak D match, TRBD2 (5 bases). Germline assignment: CDR1 SEHNR and CDR2 FQNEAQ (reference sequence). Trimming pared 3 bases from V and 0 bases from J, leaving 7 bases between. This CDR3 region has 14 residues. For the CDR3, the DNA is TGTGCCAGCAGCTTGGAGCGGAGCACAGATACGCAGTATTTT. The encoded protein is CASSLERSTDTQYF.

This clonotype was seen a few times. The genes are TRBV20-1 and TRBJ1-2; D gene ambiguous. The CDR3 loop spans 14 amino acids. Trimming pared 2 bases from V and 8 bases from J, leaving 18 bases between. Germline CDR1 is DFQATT and CDR2 is SNEGSKA (reference sequence). This chain's CDR3 is CSARPRSALRGYTF. The CDR3 bases are TGCAGTGCTAGACCCCGGTCCGCCCTGCGGGGCTACACCTTC.

The table lists this clonotype with a few counts. A much more abundant neighbour one base away suggests this may be a read error. The DNA for the CDR3 is TGCAGCGGCCGGGACCCAGAGACCCGGTACTTC. Protein: CSGRDPETRYF. The V and J genes are TRBV29-1 and TRBJ2-5; possibly TRBD1 or TRBD2 for D (5 bases each). Germline V gives CDR1 SQVTM, CDR2 ANQGSEA. This CDR3 is built from 11 residues.

CDR3 amino acids: CSAPPLAGTYEQYF. The CDR3 bases are TGCAGTGCCCCCCCGCTAGCGGGGACCTACGAGCAGTACTTC. The rearrangement joins TRBV20-1 to TRBJ2-7; 9 positions match TRBD2. This CDR3 is 14 amino acids long. CDR1 and CDR2 from the germline V gene are DFQATT and SNEGSKA (reference sequence). V shed 6 bases and J 2 bases; nucleotides not matched to a gene: 8.

This clonotype has at least ten counts. The gene calls are TRBV3-1 and TRBJ2-5; D is possibly TRBD2 (5 bases). Germline-derived CDR1 and CDR2 are LGHDT and YNNKEL (reference sequence). The germline V and J ends were trimmed by 5 bases and 2 bases, with 6 bases remaining between them. CDR3 length: 12 amino acids. CDR3 protein: CASSERQETQYF. CDR3 bases: TGTGCCAGCAGCGAGCGGCAAGAGACCCAGTACTTC.

This clonotype has at least ten counts. This chain connects TRBV27 to TRBJ2-1; 7 bases agree with TRBD2. Germline lookup yields CDR1 MNHEY and CDR2 SMNVEV (reference sequence). V shed 8 bases and J 1 base; nucleotides not matched to a gene: 2. CDR3 length: 13 amino acids. CDR3 in amino acids: CASGRGSYNEQFF. In nucleotides, the CDR3 is TGTGCCAGCGGGCGGGGGTCCTACAATGAGCAGTTCTTC.